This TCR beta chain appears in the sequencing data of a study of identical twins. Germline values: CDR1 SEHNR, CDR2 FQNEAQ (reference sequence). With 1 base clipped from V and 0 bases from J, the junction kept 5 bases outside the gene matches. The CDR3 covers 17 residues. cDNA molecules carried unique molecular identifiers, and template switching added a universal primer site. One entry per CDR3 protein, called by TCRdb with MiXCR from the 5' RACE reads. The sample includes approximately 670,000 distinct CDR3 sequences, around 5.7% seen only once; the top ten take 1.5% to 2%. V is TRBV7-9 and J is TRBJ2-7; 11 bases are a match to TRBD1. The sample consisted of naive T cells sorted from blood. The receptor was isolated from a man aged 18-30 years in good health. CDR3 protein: CASSLVRTGGYSYEQYV. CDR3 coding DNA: TGTGCCAGCAGCTTAGTAAGGACAGGGGGCTACTCCTACGAGCAGTACGTC.